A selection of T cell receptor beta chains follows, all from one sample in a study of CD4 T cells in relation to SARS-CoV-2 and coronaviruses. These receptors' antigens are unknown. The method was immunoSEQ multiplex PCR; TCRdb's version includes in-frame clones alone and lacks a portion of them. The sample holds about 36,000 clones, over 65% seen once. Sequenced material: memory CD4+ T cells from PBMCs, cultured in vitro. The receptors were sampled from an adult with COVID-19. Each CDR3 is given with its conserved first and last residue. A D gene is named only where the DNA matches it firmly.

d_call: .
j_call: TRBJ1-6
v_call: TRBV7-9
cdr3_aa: CASSLDGLHVSPLHF
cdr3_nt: TGTGCCAGCAGCTTAGATGGGCTCCACGTTTCACCCCTCCACTTT

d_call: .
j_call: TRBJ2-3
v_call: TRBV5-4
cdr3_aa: CASSLSTDTQYF
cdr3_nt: TGTGCCAGCAGCCTGAGCACAGATACGCAGTATTTT

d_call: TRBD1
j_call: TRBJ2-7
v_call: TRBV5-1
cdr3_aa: CASSSFQGTATYEQYF
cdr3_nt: TGCGCCAGCAGCTCCTTCCAGGGGACAGCGACCTACGAGCAGTACTTC

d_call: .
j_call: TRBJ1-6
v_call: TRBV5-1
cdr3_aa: CASSPAAYNSPLHF
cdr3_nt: TGCGCCAGCAGCCCCGCGGCGTATAATTCACCCCTCCACTTT

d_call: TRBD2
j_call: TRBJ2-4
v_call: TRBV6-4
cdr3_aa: CASSPGGLAGRNIQYF
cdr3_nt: TGTGCCAGCAGCCCCGGGGGTCTAGCGGGAAGGAACATTCAGTACTTC

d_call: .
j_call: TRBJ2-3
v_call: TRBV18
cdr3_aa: CASSYRSSGVLKSTDTQYF
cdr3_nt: TGTGCCAGCTCCTATCGGTCGAGCGGTGTCCTTAAGAGCACAGATACGCAGTATTTT

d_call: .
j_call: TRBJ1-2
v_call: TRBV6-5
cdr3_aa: CASSYSANLYGYTF
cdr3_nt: TGTGCCAGCAGTTACTCGGCAAACCTCTATGGCTACACCTTC

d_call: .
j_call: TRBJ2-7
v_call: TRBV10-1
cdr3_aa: CASQRVTEVYEQYF
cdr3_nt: TGCGCCAGCCAAAGGGTCACGGAGGTCTACGAGCAGTACTTC

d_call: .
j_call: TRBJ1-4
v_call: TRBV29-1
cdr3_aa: CSVRGRQFKKLFF
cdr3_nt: TGCAGCGTTAGGGGGAGGCAATTTAAAAAACTGTTTTTT

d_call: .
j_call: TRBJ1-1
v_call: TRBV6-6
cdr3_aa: CASSYLQMNTEAFF
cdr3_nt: TGTGCCAGCAGTTATCTTCAGATGAACACTGAAGCTTTCTTT

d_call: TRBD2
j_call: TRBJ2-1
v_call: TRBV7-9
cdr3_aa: CASSLGASGSNEQFF
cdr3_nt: TGTGCCAGCAGCTTAGGTGCTAGCGGTTCCAATGAGCAGTTCTTC

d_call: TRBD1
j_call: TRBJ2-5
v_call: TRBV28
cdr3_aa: CATKDRGLQETQYF
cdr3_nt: TGTGCCACAAAGGACAGGGGCTTACAAGAGACCCAGTACTTC

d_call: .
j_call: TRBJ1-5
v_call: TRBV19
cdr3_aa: CASKAGQGPYGDQPQHF
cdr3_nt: TGTGCCAGTAAAGCGGGGCAGGGGCCCTATGGGGATCAGCCCCAGCATTTT

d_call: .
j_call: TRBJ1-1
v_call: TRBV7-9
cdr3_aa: CASSSDRNTEAFF
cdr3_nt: TGTGCCAGCAGCTCAGACAGGAACACTGAAGCTTTCTTT

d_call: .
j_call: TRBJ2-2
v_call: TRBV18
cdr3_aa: CASSRRREYTGELFF
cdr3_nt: TGTGCCAGCTCACGAAGGAGGGAATACACCGGGGAGCTGTTTTTT

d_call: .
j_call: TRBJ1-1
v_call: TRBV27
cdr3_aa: CASSLGSWGTEAFF
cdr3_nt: TGTGCCAGCAGTTTGGGGTCATGGGGCACTGAAGCTTTCTTT

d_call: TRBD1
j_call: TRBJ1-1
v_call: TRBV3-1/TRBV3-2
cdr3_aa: CASRPQGAQVEAFF
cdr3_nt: TGTGCCAGCAGGCCCCAGGGGGCGCAGGTGGAAGCTTTCTTT

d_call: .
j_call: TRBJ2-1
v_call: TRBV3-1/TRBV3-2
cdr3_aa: CASSLDGSGRPYNEQFF
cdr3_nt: TGTGCCAGCAGCCTCGACGGTTCCGGGAGACCCTACAATGAGCAGTTCTTC

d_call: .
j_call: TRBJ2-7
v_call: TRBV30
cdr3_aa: CAWSVRLSSYEQYF
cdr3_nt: TGTGCCTGGAGTGTACGCTTGAGCTCCTACGAGCAGTACTTC

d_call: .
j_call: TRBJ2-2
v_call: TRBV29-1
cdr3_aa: CSVGDRVAGVTGELFF
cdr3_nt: TGCAGCGTTGGGGACAGGGTAGCGGGAGTCACCGGGGAGCTGTTTTTT

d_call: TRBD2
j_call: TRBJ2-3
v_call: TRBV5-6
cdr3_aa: CASSLISGRDKYF
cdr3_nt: TGTGCCAGCAGCTTGATTAGCGGGAGAGATAAATATTTT

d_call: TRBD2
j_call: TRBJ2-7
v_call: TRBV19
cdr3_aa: CASSTGLAGGLYEQYF
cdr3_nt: TGTGCCAGTAGTACCGGACTAGCGGGAGGACTCTACGAGCAGTACTTC

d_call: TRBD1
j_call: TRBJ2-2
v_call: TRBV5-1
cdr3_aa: CASSLVGTGTGELFF
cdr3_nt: TGCGCCAGCAGCTTGGTAGGGACAGGGACCGGGGAGCTGTTTTTT

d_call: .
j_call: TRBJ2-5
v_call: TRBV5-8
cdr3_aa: CASSLAAAVGETQYF
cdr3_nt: TGTGCCAGCAGCTTGGCCGCAGCCGTCGGGGAGACCCAGTACTTC

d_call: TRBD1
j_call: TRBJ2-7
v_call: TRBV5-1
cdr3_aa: CASSTGTGLTYEQYF
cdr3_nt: TGCGCCAGCAGCACAGGGACAGGCCTTACCTACGAGCAGTACTTC

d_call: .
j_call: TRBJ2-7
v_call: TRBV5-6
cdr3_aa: CASSLAFSTYEQYF
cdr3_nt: TGTGCCAGCAGCTTGGCTTTCTCTACCTACGAGCAGTACTTC

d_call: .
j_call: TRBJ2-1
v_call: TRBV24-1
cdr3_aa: CATSDPGRSDNEQFF
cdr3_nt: TGTGCCACCAGTGATCCGGGTCGTTCAGACAATGAGCAGTTCTTC

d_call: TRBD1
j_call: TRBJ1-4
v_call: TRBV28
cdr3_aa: CASSHLPPTGAGFNEKLFF
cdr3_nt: TGTGCCAGCAGCCACCTACCCCCGACAGGGGCAGGTTTTAATGAAAAACTGTTTTTT

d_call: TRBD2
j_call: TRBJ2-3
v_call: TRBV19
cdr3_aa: CASSTSGSTDTQYF
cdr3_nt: TGTGCCAGTAGTACTAGCGGGAGCACAGATACGCAGTATTTT